The 15 T cell receptor beta chains reported below all come from one sample, sequenced in a study of control samples from healthy donors and cancer patients (dated by TCRdb to about 2020). Libraries were prepared through the immunoSEQ multiplex PCR assay. Imported from immuneACCESS, the table was reduced by TCRdb to in-frame sequences with V and J called. These copies leave out some clones; in studies compared against another copy, an unresolved V gene accounts for under half, and the cause of the remainder is not known. Across this sample there are about 130,000 clones, with about nine tenths seen only once. The leading ten clones occupy roughly 2.6% of the sample. The sequencing sample was made of blood. These receptor sequences come from a man aged 35-49 years in good health.

The chain couples TRBV14 to TRBJ1-1; unclear D gene. This CDR3 spans 13 amino acids. Germline V gene lookup returns CDR1 SGHDN and CDR2 FVKESK. V lost 2 bases and J lost 2, with 6 bases in between. CDR3 residues: CASSQLRNTEAFF. The CDR3, as DNA: TGTGCCAGCAGCCAACTTAGAAACACTGAAGCTTTCTTT. The full variable domain, rest sourced from reference TRBV14 and TRBJ1-1, is EAGVTQFPSHSVIEKGQTVTLRCDPISGHDNLYWYRRVMGKEIKFLLHFVKESKQDESGMPNNRFLAERTGGTYSTLKVQPAELEDSGVYFCASSQLRNTEAFFGQGTRLTVV.

The rearrangement links TRBV7-3 to TRBJ1-2, with D possibly being TRBD1 (5 bases). Germline V gene lookup returns CDR1 SGHTA and CDR2 FQGTGA. V dropped 5 bases and J dropped 0 bases, with 13 bases sitting between them. The CDR3 runs to 15 residues. CDR3 sequence (DNA): TGTGCCAGCAGCCCCAGCGGGGGTTCTAACTATGGCTACACCTTC. Protein: CASSPSGGSNYGYTF.

V and J are TRBV5-1 and TRBJ2-2, with 8 bases aligning to TRBD2. CDR1 and CDR2 from the germline V gene are SGHRS and YFSETQ. The V and J ends lost 0 bases and 6 bases, in that order; junction bases with no gene match: 4. CDR3 length equals 15 residues. This CDR3 is CASSLAGGPPGELFF. The CDR3 DNA reads as TGCGCCAGCAGCTTGGCGGGGGGGCCCCCCGGGGAGCTGTTTTTT.

The chain recombines TRBV30 with TRBJ1-3; D remains unclear. Trimming removed 5 bases at V and 0 bases at J, with 11 bases between. Per germline, CDR1 GTSNPN and CDR2 SVGIG (reference sequence). This CDR3 spans 14 amino acids. DNA for the CDR3: TGTGCCTGGGGGGAGGTGTTCTCTGGAAACACCATATATTTT. This sequence encodes CAWGEVFSGNTIYF.

The rearrangement joins TRBV7-9 to TRBJ1-6; D possibly corresponds to TRBD1 (5 bases). This CDR3 has 13 residues. CDR1 and CDR2 (germline): SEHNR, FQNEAQ (reference sequence). Trimming pared 5 bases from V and 9 bases from J, leaving 11 bases between. CDR3 loop: CASSPLGTSPLHF. The CDR3 coding sequence is TGTGCCAGCAGCCCCTTGGGGACTTCACCCCTCCACTTT. Supplemented by reference TRBV7-9 and TRBJ1-6, the full variable domain reads DTGVSQNPRHKITKRGQNVTFRCDPISEHNRLYWYRQTLGQGPEFLTYFQNEAQLEKSRLLSDRFSAERPKGSFSTLEIQRTEQGDSAMYLCASSPLGTSPLHFGNGTRLTVT.

The J gene is TRBJ1-6, the V gene TRBV11-2; 11 bases match TRBD1. This CDR3 spans 15 amino acids. V shed 5 bases and J 11 bases; nucleotides not matched to a gene: 8. From germline, CDR1 is SGHAT and CDR2 FQNNGV. The CDR3 sequence: CASSLTGTGGAPLHF. Here the CDR3 DNA reads TGTGCCAGCAGCCTCACCGGGACAGGGGGAGCACCCCTCCACTTT.

The V gene is TRBV5-1, the J gene TRBJ2-5, with D tentatively TRBD2 (5 bases). Germline CDR1 reads SGHRS; CDR2 reads YFSETQ. This CDR3 contains 15 residues. The V gene lost 0 bases and the J gene lost 3 bases, with 12 bases spanning the gap. The CDR3 protein is CASSLVSSSKETQYF. In DNA form, the CDR3 reads TGCGCCAGCAGCTTGGTTTCTAGCTCTAAAGAGACCCAGTACTTC.

The chain carries TRBV28 and TRBJ1-2; 7 nucleotides align to TRBD1. Germline V gene lookup returns CDR1 MDHEN and CDR2 SYDVKM. The CDR3 consists of 16 residues. The V gene end was trimmed by 4 bases and the J gene end by 6 bases; junction bases not matched to a gene: 14. CDR3 amino acids: CASSSVGLTGTDGYTF. CDR3 coding DNA: TGTGCCAGCAGTTCCGTGGGCCTGACAGGGACCGATGGCTACACCTTC.

About this clone itself: Germline is not matched at one junction end, which may reflect a read error. The rearrangement links TRBV30 to TRBJ2-2, with 11 bases fitting TRBD1. The CDR3 covers 16 residues. Germline assignment: CDR1 GTSNPN and CDR2 SVGIG (reference sequence). In nucleotides, the CDR3 is TGTGCCTGGAGTTTGGGGACAGGGGGAAAACACCGGGGAGCTGTTTTT. The encoded protein is CAWSLGTGGKHRGAVF. Full variable domain (outside the CDR3, taken from reference TRBV30 and TRBJ2-2): SQTIHQWPATLVQPVGSPLSLECTVEGTSNPNLYWYRQAAGRGLQLLFYSVGIGQISSEVPQNLSASRPQDRQFILSSKKLLLSDSGFYLCAWSLGTGGKHRGAVFGEGSRLTVL.

The gene calls are TRBV27 and TRBJ2-7, with no clear D. The CDR3 covers 14 residues. V shed 4 bases and J shed 2 bases, with 12 bases lying between them. The germline CDR1 and CDR2 sequences are MNHEY and SMNVEV (reference sequence). The CDR3 region has the DNA TGTGCCAGCAGTTGGGCTAACTTACCCTACGAGCAGTACTTC. Protein product: CASSWANLPYEQYF.

This clone occurred once. J is TRBJ2-3 and V is TRBV4-2; 8 nucleotides match TRBD2. CDR1 is LGHNA, CDR2 YNFKEQ, per germline. The CDR3 loop spans 17 amino acids. V lost 0 bases, J lost 2 bases, and 7 bases stayed unmatched. CDR3 nucleotide sequence: TGTGCCAGCAGCCAAGATCCCCTAGCGGGTATCACAGATACGCAGTATTTT. Translating gives CASSQDPLAGITDTQYF.

The chain combines TRBV6-6 with TRBJ2-2; no definite D call. Germline V CDR1 and CDR2: MNHNY, SVGAGI (reference sequence). The CDR3 consists of 14 residues. Trimming stripped 2 bases from V and 3 bases from J, with 7 bases between. CDR3 in DNA: TGTGCCAGCAGTTACGGCTTGGACACCGGGGAGCTGTTTTTT. Amino acid sequence: CASSYGLDTGELFF.

V and J are TRBV27 and TRBJ1-5; D not certain. Trimming shortened V by 3 bases and J by 0 bases, and 12 bases separated the two germline ends. CDR1 is MNHEY, CDR2 SMNVEV, per germline (reference sequence). This CDR3 contains 16 residues. The CDR3 sequence is CASSFTGEASNQPQHF. The CDR3 DNA sequence: TGTGCCAGCAGTTTCACCGGGGAGGCTAGCAATCAGCCCCAGCATTTT.

V and J are TRBV6-2 or TRBV6-3 and TRBJ2-1; TRBD2 agrees at 9 bases. The length of the CDR3 is 19 residues. Germline-derived CDR1 and CDR2 are MNHEY and SVGEGT. The J segment lost 3 bases and the V segment lost 0 bases, leaving 12 bases of the junction unmatched. CDR3 sequence reads: CASSYSIGGGADFYNEQFF. CDR3 DNA: TGTGCCAGCAGTTACTCGATCGGCGGGGGGGCCGACTTCTACAATGAGCAGTTCTTC.

V is TRBV28 and J is TRBJ2-3; a possible D gene is TRBD2 (7 bases). The CDR3 runs 16 residues. V was pared by 5 bases and J by 6 bases, with 21 bases between. Germline V lookup: CDR1 MDHEN, CDR2 SYDVKM. CDR3 DNA: TGTGCCAGCAGTGGGGGCTGGGGAGGGGGACTGGATACGCAGTATTTT. This sequence encodes CASSGGWGGGLDTQYF.